The source of this T cell receptor beta chain is a study of T-cell memory formation after mild COVID-19. The study, taken as a whole, reports: Pre-infection memory contained some responding clones, which suggested that cross-reactive memory had joined.

This CDR3 has 16 amino acids. Trimming cost V 1 base and J 4 bases, with 14 bases left between them. Looked up from germline, CDR1 is MNHEY and CDR2 is SVGEGT. TCRdb recomputed calls from the 5' RACE reads with MiXCR, one row per CDR3 protein. The table has fewer than 400,000 distinct CDR3 sequences, 10% to 15% seen once. For this clonotype: Its cognate antigen is unknown.

Material for sequencing was PBMCs or a T cell subset sorted from them (not recorded which). This TCR was sampled from a man younger than 30 who had mild COVID-19 (a few samples of this study predate the infection). Cell type and time point are not known. This chain uses TRBV6-2 or TRBV6-3 with TRBJ1-5; D is perhaps TRBD1 (5 bases). The CDR3 spells CASSYFRTRNNQPQHF. For the CDR3, the DNA is TGTGCCAGCAGTTACTTCCGGACAAGGAATAATCAGCCCCAGCATTTT.